These T cell receptor beta chains were read from a single sample in a study of blood T cell repertoires in COVID-19. The repertoire was sequenced with immunoSEQ multiplex PCR; TCRdb's copy has only in-frame clones and lacks some. This table has approximately 220,000 clones, 85% appearing once. What was sequenced was PBMCs or T cells enriched from blood (not recorded which). The receptors come from a man in his forties who had recovered from COVID-19. Both conserved end residues are part of each CDR3. Each record gives: J gene, V gene, D gene, clone size, CDR3 DNA, CDR3 protein. The D gene is left open where the match is weak. Size is stated for part of the rows, as once, few or many counts, or as a class when the clone is expanded.

>TRBJ1-6|TRBV24-1|NA|NA
TGTGCCACCCGCTCGTCGACAGTATTATCACCCCTCCACTTT
CATRSSTVLSPLHF
>TRBJ2-1|TRBV10-3|NA|NA
TGTGCCATCAGTGGTATCAGCGGCAATGAGCAGTTCTTC
CAISGISGNEQFF
>TRBJ1-6|TRBV2|NA|many
TGTGCCAGCAGGAGACTAGTGGATTCACCCCTCCACTTT
CASRRLVDSPLHF
>TRBJ2-7|TRBV5-1|TRBD1|NA
TGCGCCAGCAGCCCGGGACAGGGTATCTACGAGCAGTACTTC
CASSPGQGIYEQYF
>TRBJ1-2|TRBV9|NA|few
TGTGCCAGCACTCGAGGTCAAGATAACTATGGCTACACCTTC
CASTRGQDNYGYTF
>TRBJ1-2|TRBV28|NA|NA
TGTGCCAGCAGTTTAGGGTTTCTTGACAGGCGAAACACCCATTCCTATGGCTACACCTTC
CASSLGFLDRRNTHSYGYTF
>TRBJ2-7|TRBV11-2|TRBD1|NA
TGTGCCAGCAGCCTGCTGGGACAGGGGGCAAGTGAGCAGTACTTC
CASSLLGQGASEQYF
>TRBJ1-1|TRBV20-1|NA|NA
TGCAGTGCTAGTTCGTCACTCTGGAACACTGAAGCTTTCTTT
CSASSSLWNTEAFF
>TRBJ2-4|TRBV24-1|NA|few
TGTGCCACCAGTTCCGGGGGTTCGGACATTCAGTACTTC
CATSSGGSDIQYF
>TRBJ1-5|TRBV9|NA|NA
TGTGCCAGCAGCGTAGGAGGGTTAGCTCAGCCCCAGCATTTT
CASSVGGLAQPQHF
>TRBJ1-5|TRBV19|TRBD1|once
TGTGCCAGTAGTGCAGGACAGGGTAATCAGCCCCAGCATTTT
CASSAGQGNQPQHF
>TRBJ2-7|TRBV4-1|NA|NA
TGCGCCAGCAGCCAAGATCCCGGGGATCGTAACTCCTACGAGCAGTACTTC
CASSQDPGDRNSYEQYF
>TRBJ2-1|TRBV20-1|NA|once
TGCAGTGCTAGTCGCAACGGGGTGGGCAATGAGCAGTTCTTC
CSASRNGVGNEQFF
>TRBJ2-1|TRBV3-1/TRBV3-2|NA|NA
TGTGCCAGCAGCCAAGATTGGGTAGCCAAGCAGTTCTTC
CASSQDWVAKQFF
>TRBJ1-6|TRBV19|NA|NA
TGTGCCAGTGGACAGAGAGGGAATTCACCCCTCCACTTT
CASGQRGNSPLHF
>TRBJ2-1|TRBV7-7|TRBD1|NA
TGTGCTAGCAGCCAGACAGGGGGCCTCTACAATGAGCAGTTCTTC
CASSQTGGLYNEQFF